This TCR beta chain was sequenced for a study of cytomegalovirus exposure and HLA in healthy donors. Regarding the study as a whole: Later, an analysis found that common viral pathogens appeared to be linked with several of the most significant clusters. Researchers left out some V segments, among them TRBV6-2 and TRBV6-3, as indistinguishable. In a later analysis, a missense DCLRE1C variant was linked to TCR beta V- and J-gene trimming. An analysis done earlier found most TCR beta V segments productive about 87% or about 30% of the time.

Note on this clone: Antigen: not known.

Both 60 Vbeta primers and 13 Jbeta primers went into the PCR. The table came from immunoSEQ multiplex PCR; TCRdb's copy has only in-frame clones and leaves some out. The sample's table shows about 170,000 clones. Germline CDR1 and CDR2: MNHEY and SMNVEV (reference sequence). This CDR3 has 14 residues. The trim removed 7 bases at V and 0 bases at J, leaving 3 bases unmatched. The sequenced material came from PBMCs. The genes are TRBV27 and TRBJ2-1; 7 bases align to TRBD1. This clonotype was sampled from a young woman in good health and CMV-seropositive. The CDR3 DNA follows: TGTGCCAGCACCCCAGGGGGCTCCTACAATGAGCAGTTCTTC. Translated: CASTPGGSYNEQFF.